The following is a T cell receptor (beta chain) sequence with its context. The antigen is undetermined. Primers: 60 Vbeta forward and 13 Jbeta reverse. The method was immunoSEQ multiplex PCR; TCRdb's version includes in-frame clones alone and lacks a portion of them. The sample includes roughly 97,000 clones, 60% to 85% seen only once; the top ten take roughly 5.4%. The V end lost 4 bases, the J end lost 6 bases, and 23 bases lay between the germline ends. CDR3 size: 16 residues. Per the germline V gene, CDR1 is SGHRS and CDR2 is YFSETQ. The data originate from a study of cytomegalovirus exposure and HLA in healthy donors. As for the study in general: Unique TCRs numbering about 87 million, obtained from HLA-typed donors, made up an early data release.

Study findings and constraints: 164 TCR beta chains were listed as cytomegalovirus-associated. According to a later analysis, donors in an Asian-associated ancestry cluster reportedly had fewer N-insertions than the roughly 640-donor mean. With further analysis later on, most CMV-associated TCR beta chains appeared HLA-restricted.

The source material was PBMCs. This TCR derives from a woman aged 18-29 years in good health and CMV-seropositive. The chain carries TRBV5-1 and TRBJ2-7; possible D gene TRBD1, 6 bases. The CDR3 nucleotides are TGCGCCAGCAGCAGAGACGCGACAGGTTCCCGTCTCGAGCAGTACTTC. This gives the protein CASSRDATGSRLEQYF.